This T cell receptor (beta chain) emerged from a study of shared clonotypes between healthy human individuals. Study overall: Researchers drew samples from two women and three men aged 18 to 49.

TCRdb's table, derived via immunoSEQ multiplex PCR, lists solely in-frame clones and lacks some. Of about 2 million clones in the sample, about 94% are singletons; the top ten hold less than 1.5%. For this clone: Its matching antigen is unknown.

The study, taken as a whole, reports: Sequencing of the sorted subsets was shown by rarefaction to be incomplete despite large depth.

The naive CD8 fraction comprised CD45RO-negative cells positively selected for CCR7 and excluded terminally differentiated effector memory CD45RA+ cells. The sequence was collected from a man between 18 and 35 years old in good health. Sequenced sample: naive CD8+ T cells sorted from blood.

Here the CDR3 reads CASSYEQGYGYGYTF. DNA for the CDR3: TGTGCCAGCAGTTACGAACAGGGGTACGGCTATGGCTACACCTTC. The chain is built from TRBV6-6 and TRBJ1-2; 7 bases fit TRBD1. V lost 2 bases, J lost 4 bases, and 7 bases stayed unmatched. The length of the CDR3 is 15 residues. Germline values: CDR1 MNHNY, CDR2 SVGAGI (reference sequence).